This TCR beta chain is from a study of shared clonotypes between healthy human individuals. Germline CDR1 and CDR2: MNHEY and SMNVEV (reference sequence). Trimming left V 1 base short and J 3 bases short, with 11 bases between. This CDR3 is 15 amino acids long. Naive CD8 isolation took CD45RO-negative cells positively selected for CCR7 and excluded terminally differentiated effector memory CD45RA+ cells. An approximately 200 ng quantity of DNA, about 30,000 T cell genomes, went into the sorted-subset replicate PCRs. Generated by immunoSEQ multiplex PCR, the TCRdb table keeps only in-frame clones and is missing some. The data show just over 2,000,000 clones, with approximately 94% seen just once and roughly 1% held by the top ten.

The sequencing sample was made of naive CD8+ T cells sorted from blood. V and J are TRBV27 and TRBJ2-3, with D maybe TRBD2 (7 bases). The TCR originated in a man aged 18 to 35 in good health. CDR3 in DNA: TGTGCCAGCAGTTTATATGCGGGGGCAACAGATACGCAGTATTTT. As protein: CASSLYAGATDTQYF.